The clone carrying this TCR beta chain was counted once. Profiling relied on immunoSEQ multiplex PCR, and the TCRdb table lists in-frame clones only, not all of them. The table has fewer than 200,000 clones, 87% seen once. These data are taken from a study of blood T cell repertoires in COVID-19. Study overall: Sources were T cells, B-cell-depleted T cells, or PBMCs; the material itself was cDNA or gDNA.

The CDR3 is 15 amino acids. Per the germline V gene, CDR1 is KGHSH and CDR2 is LQKENI. V lost 5 bases to trimming and J lost 1 base, with 14 bases between them. The source is a woman aged 45-65 years with acute or convalescent COVID-19. Sequenced: peripheral blood. The rearrangement links TRBV18 to TRBJ1-1, with D possibly TRBD1 on 5 matching bases. The CDR3 spells CASSSPLGGNTEAFF. The DNA of the CDR3 is TGTGCCAGCTCATCCCCGTTGGGGGGGAACACTGAAGCTTTCTTT.